This T cell receptor (beta chain) was sequenced in a study of cytomegalovirus exposure and HLA in healthy donors. PCR primers comprised 60 Vbeta and 13 Jbeta primers. Produced via immunoSEQ multiplex PCR; TCRdb's table is partial and in-frame only. The sample shows more than 150,000 clones, over 65% of them seen only once. Germline values: CDR1 SGHTA, CDR2 FQGNSA. The CDR3 has 16 residues. V lost 4 bases to trimming and J lost 5 bases, with 21 bases between them. Notes on this clone: Its antigen is unknown.

Regarding the study as a whole: Highest at DRB1 and lowest at HLA-C, TCR association rates differed among HLA loci in a later analysis. Rare TCR sequences dominated, though some public TCRs recurred in many donors. Later, an analysis found that common viral pathogens appeared to be linked with several of the most significant clusters.

This chain joins TRBV7-2 and TRBJ2-7; the D gene is possibly TRBD2 (6 bases). This clonotype was sampled from a man between 18 and 29 years old in good health and CMV-seronegative. The material sequenced was PBMCs. DNA of the CDR3: TGTGCCAGCAGCTCGCGGGACGGTCCCCCCCTCCACGAGCAGTACTTC. It codes for CASSSRDGPPLHEQYF.